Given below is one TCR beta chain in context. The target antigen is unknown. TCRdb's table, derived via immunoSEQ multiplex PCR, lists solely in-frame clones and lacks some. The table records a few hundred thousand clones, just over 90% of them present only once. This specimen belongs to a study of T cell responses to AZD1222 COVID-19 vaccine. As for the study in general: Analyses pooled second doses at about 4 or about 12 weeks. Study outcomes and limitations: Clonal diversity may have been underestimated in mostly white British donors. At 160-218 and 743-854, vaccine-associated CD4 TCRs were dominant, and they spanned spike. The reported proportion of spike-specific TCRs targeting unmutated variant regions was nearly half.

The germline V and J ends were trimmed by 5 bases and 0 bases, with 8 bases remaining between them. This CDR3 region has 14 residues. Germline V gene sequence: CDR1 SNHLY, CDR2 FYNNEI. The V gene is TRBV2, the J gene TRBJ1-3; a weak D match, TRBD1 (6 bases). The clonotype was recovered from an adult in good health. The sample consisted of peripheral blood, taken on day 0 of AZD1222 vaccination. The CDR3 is CASSTGYSGNTIYF. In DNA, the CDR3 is TGTGCCAGCAGTACAGGGTACTCTGGAAACACCATATATTTT.